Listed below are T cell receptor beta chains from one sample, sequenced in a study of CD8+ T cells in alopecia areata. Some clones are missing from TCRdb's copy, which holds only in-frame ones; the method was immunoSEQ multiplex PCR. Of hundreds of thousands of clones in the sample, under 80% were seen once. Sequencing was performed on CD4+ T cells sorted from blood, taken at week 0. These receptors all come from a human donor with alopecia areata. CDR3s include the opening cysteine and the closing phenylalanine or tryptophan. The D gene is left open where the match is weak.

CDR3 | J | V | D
CASSSPFGRSMNSPLHF | TRBJ1-6 | TRBV11-2 | -
CASSYDNSPLHF | TRBJ1-6 | TRBV6-5 | -
CAWTGSYEQYF | TRBJ2-7 | TRBV30 | -
CAWSKGGGYNEQFF | TRBJ2-1 | TRBV30 | -
CSVEAGEMNTEAFF | TRBJ1-1 | TRBV29-1 | -
CATSRDRGNSPLHF | TRBJ1-6 | TRBV15 | -
CASSLGGAVNEQFF | TRBJ2-1 | TRBV7-2 | -
CASTTNRGSNQPQHF | TRBJ1-5 | TRBV2 | TRBD1
CAWSYGSSGANVLTF | TRBJ2-6 | TRBV30 | -
CSATAFYGYTF | TRBJ1-2 | TRBV29-1 | -
CASRPSGGASNEQFF | TRBJ2-1 | TRBV6-5 | TRBD2
CASSVEQNEQFF | TRBJ2-1 | TRBV9 | -
CASSLLMNTEAFF | TRBJ1-1 | TRBV27 | -
CASTRGLDTQYF | TRBJ2-3 | TRBV7-9 | -
CASSEYPGTGTDTQYF | TRBJ2-3 | TRBV25-1 | -
CASSAYRVRGNQPQHF | TRBJ1-5 | TRBV7-8 | -
CSVAGGADGYTF | TRBJ1-2 | TRBV29-1 | -
CASSDHNAWNEQFF | TRBJ2-1 | TRBV2 | -
CASASRSSYNSPLHF | TRBJ1-6 | TRBV2 | -
CAWSVLGNGGYTF | TRBJ1-2 | TRBV30 | -
CASRRQGGTEAFF | TRBJ1-1 | TRBV25-1 | TRBD1
CASSPHSLWNEQFF | TRBJ2-1 | TRBV4-1 | -
CASSYRWTGDTGELFF | TRBJ2-2 | TRBV6-5 | TRBD1
CSGITGTSTDTQYF | TRBJ2-3 | TRBV29-1 | -
CSAREAPSF | TRBJ1-2 | TRBV20-1 | -
CASNRGVYEQFF | TRBJ2-1 | TRBV2 | TRBD2
CASIRAEAFF | TRBJ1-1 | TRBV6-4 | -
CAWSKGWNTEAFF | TRBJ1-1 | TRBV30 | -
CSVEDVEGATGDTQYF | TRBJ2-3 | TRBV29-1 | TRBD1
CSVGAPGQGFTGELFF | TRBJ2-2 | TRBV29-1 | TRBD1
CSEVGGRSYNEQFF | TRBJ2-1 | TRBV29-1 | -
CAWEGTGPGNTIYF | TRBJ1-3 | TRBV30 | TRBD1
CASSPRMSTDTQYF | TRBJ2-3 | TRBV9 | -
CASTNDLGDTQYF | TRBJ2-3 | TRBV6-5 | -
CASSVTGWGDYGYTF | TRBJ1-2 | TRBV2 | -
CASSSLAGAQETQYF | TRBJ2-5 | TRBV5-1 | TRBD2
CASSVVSGNTGELFF | TRBJ2-2 | TRBV9 | -
CASSLGAARSSGANVLTF | TRBJ2-6 | TRBV5-1 | -
CASRSSRQPQHF | TRBJ1-5 | TRBV6-1 | -
CASSPDSGANVLTF | TRBJ2-6 | TRBV9 | -
CASSQVFSGQETQYF | TRBJ2-5 | TRBV4-2 | -
CASRAQGTSGGNTDTQYF | TRBJ2-3 | TRBV9 | TRBD2
CSVWGQGRTGANVLTF | TRBJ2-6 | TRBV29-1 | TRBD1
CASWSGENTDTQYF | TRBJ2-3 | TRBV4-2 | -
CASSPPLAGARETQYF | TRBJ2-5 | TRBV7-9 | TRBD2
CSVAPGDYGYTF | TRBJ1-2 | TRBV29-1 | -
CASSLPGANVLTF | TRBJ2-6 | TRBV11-2 | -
CASSPPGAHYGYTF | TRBJ1-2 | TRBV27 | -